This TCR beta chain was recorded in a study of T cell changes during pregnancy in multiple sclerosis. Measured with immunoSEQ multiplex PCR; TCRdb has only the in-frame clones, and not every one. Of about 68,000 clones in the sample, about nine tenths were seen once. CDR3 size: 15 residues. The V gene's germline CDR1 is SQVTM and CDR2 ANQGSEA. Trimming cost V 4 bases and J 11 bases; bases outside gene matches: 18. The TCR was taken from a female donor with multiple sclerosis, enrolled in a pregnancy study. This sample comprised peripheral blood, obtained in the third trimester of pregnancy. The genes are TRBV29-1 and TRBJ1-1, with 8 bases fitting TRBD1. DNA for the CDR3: TGCAGCGTTGCCACTCTCCCCGGACAGGGTAAGGTCGCTTTCTTT. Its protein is CSVATLPGQGKVAFF.